Below are 28 T cell receptor beta chains sequenced from a single sample in a study of blood T cell repertoires in COVID-19. Data came from immunoSEQ multiplex PCR; TCRdb stores just in-frame clones and leaves some out. The sample shows about 190,000 clones, roughly 80% of them seen only once. Source material: PBMCs or T cells enriched from blood (not recorded which). All receptors derive from a woman aged 45-65 years who had recovered from COVID-19.

CDR3 in amino acids: CASSLVGRGEGETQYF. The DNA of the CDR3 is TGTGCCAGCAGCTTGGTTGGCAGGGGGGAAGGGGAGACCCAGTACTTC. The chain uses TRBV5-5 and TRBJ2-5, with D possibly being TRBD1 (7 bases). CDR1 SGHKS and CDR2 YYEKEE come from the germline V gene (reference sequence). CDR3 size: 16 residues. Trimming removed 0 bases at V and 5 bases at J, with 17 bases between.

The rearrangement uses TRBV30 and TRBJ2-7, with 11 bases identical to TRBD2. CDR3 length: 15 amino acids. Germline CDR1 and CDR2: GTSNPN and SVGIG (reference sequence). The ends lost 1 base at V and 4 bases at J; junction bases unmatched: 6. The CDR3 region has the DNA TGTGCCTGGAGTGGCCTAGCGGGAGGATTGTACGAGCAGTACTTC. Translated, it gives CAWSGLAGGLYEQYF.

V is TRBV9 and J is TRBJ2-1; possibly TRBD1 for D (5 bases). Trimming pared 0 bases from V and 8 bases from J, leaving 18 bases between. CDR1 SGDLS and CDR2 YYNGEE come from the germline V gene. The CDR3 is made up of 16 amino acids. DNA of the CDR3: TGTGCCAGCAGCGTAGCTAGGGGTTTCTTTATGGATGAGCAGTTCTTC. Its protein product is CASSVARGFFMDEQFF.

The genes are TRBV7-3 and TRBJ2-5, with D uncertain. Germline assignment: CDR1 SGHTA and CDR2 FQGTGA. Trimming removed 1 base from V and 0 bases from J, with 9 bases in between. CDR3 length: 15 residues. Here the CDR3 DNA reads TGTGCCAGCAGCTTAAACGGCGGATACCAAGAGACCCAGTACTTC. It yields the protein CASSLNGGYQETQYF.

The V and J genes are TRBV7-9 and TRBJ1-5; D remains unclear. Trimming removed 6 bases from V and 1 base from J, with 13 bases in between. The germline V gene has CDR1 SEHNR and CDR2 FQNEAQ (reference sequence). The CDR3 consists of 15 residues. The CDR3 nucleotides are TGTGCCAGCAGTGTAGGTGGAGGGAGCAATCAGCCCCAGCATTTT. This encodes CASSVGGGSNQPQHF.

The CDR3 DNA is TGCGCCAGCAGCTCCGACAGGGTGAATTCACCCCTCCACTTT. Its protein is CASSSDRVNSPLHF. The chain is built from TRBV4-1 and TRBJ1-6, with 7 bases fitting TRBD1. Trimming took 5 bases from V and 7 from J; bases not matched to a gene: 5. The CDR3 is 14 amino acids. Germline-derived CDR1 and CDR2 are MGHRA and YSYEKL.

Remarks on this clone: In the same sample, other DNA sequences code for this CDR3. The genes are TRBV28 and TRBJ1-2; 8 bases match TRBD1. The CDR3 totals 14 residues. J lost 8 bases, V lost 4 bases, and 9 bases had no gene match. Germline lookup yields CDR1 MDHEN and CDR2 SYDVKM. CDR3 sequence: CASSSGQGAGGYTF. The CDR3 coding sequence is TGTGCCAGCAGTTCCGGACAGGGAGCGGGGGGCTACACCTTC.

This clone was observed at least ten times. The rearrangement uses TRBV4-1 and TRBJ2-1, with TRBD2 identical over 9 bases. The V gene's germline CDR1 is MGHRA and CDR2 YSYEKL. The CDR3 has 17 amino acids. V trimming: 1 base; J trimming: 7 bases; junction bases outside the gene matches: 11. DNA for the CDR3: TGCGCCAGCAGCCAAGCCTGGACTAGCGCTCGTGGGAATGAGCAGTTCTTC. This encodes CASSQAWTSARGNEQFF.

The chain has TRBV5-4 and TRBJ2-7, with 7 bases aligning to TRBD1. This CDR3 is built from 14 residues. Germline CDR1 is SGHNT and CDR2 is YYREEE (reference sequence). The ends lost 3 bases at V and 6 bases at J; junction bases unmatched: 9. Here the CDR3 reads CASSWVPGQREQYF. The CDR3 DNA reads TGTGCCAGCAGCTGGGTCCCGGGACAGCGCGAGCAGTACTTC.

This clone has just one count. The chain combines TRBV5-1 with TRBJ2-2, with D perhaps TRBD2 (6 bases). CDR3 length equals 14 residues. Per the germline V gene, CDR1 is SGHRS and CDR2 is YFSETQ. Trimming shortened V by 4 bases and J by 3 bases, and 10 bases separated the two germline ends. The chain's CDR3 is CASSPIADTGELFF. The CDR3 DNA reads TGCGCCAGCAGCCCGATAGCGGACACCGGGGAGCTGTTTTTT.

This chain connects TRBV30 to TRBJ1-1; a possible D gene is TRBD1 (5 bases). This CDR3 is 13 amino acids long. V was shortened by 0 bases and J by 3 bases, with 8 bases between the two germline ends. Germline V gene lookup returns CDR1 GTSNPN and CDR2 SVGIG (reference sequence). The CDR3 coding sequence is TGTGCCTGGAGTGTTACAGGCGACACTGAAGCTTTCTTT. Protein: CAWSVTGDTEAFF.

The J gene is TRBJ2-1, the V gene TRBV10-3; 13 positions agree with TRBD2. This CDR3 comprises 14 residues. V lost 6 bases, J lost 5 bases, and 1 base stayed unmatched. The germline V gene encodes CDR1 ENHRY and CDR2 SYGVKD. The CDR3 loop reads CAIRGTSGDNEQFF. DNA for the CDR3: TGTGCCATCAGGGGGACTAGCGGGGACAATGAGCAGTTCTTC.

V gene TRBV7-3 combines with J gene TRBJ2-7, with D tentatively TRBD2 (5 bases). The germline V gene has CDR1 SGHTA and CDR2 FQGTGA. V was trimmed by 0 bases and J by 0 bases, leaving 6 bases between them. This CDR3 has 14 amino acids. The CDR3 reads CASSLTGLSYEQYF. CDR3 DNA sequence: TGTGCCAGCAGCTTAACTGGACTCTCCTACGAGCAGTACTTC.

The V gene is TRBV9, the J gene TRBJ2-1, with D perhaps TRBD2 (6 bases). With 0 bases removed from V and 9 bases from J, the gap between germline ends came to 16 bases. Germline V lookup: CDR1 SGDLS, CDR2 YYNGEE. The length of the CDR3 is 15 residues. CDR3 nucleotide sequence: TGTGCCAGCAGCGTAGCGGGAGAGGTTGCTGGTGAGCAGTTCTTC. Its translation is CASSVAGEVAGEQFF.

The sample holds one count of this clone. This rearrangement joins TRBV28 to TRBJ1-2, with a weak D call TRBD1 (6 bases). Germline assignment: CDR1 MDHEN and CDR2 SYDVKM. The CDR3 loop spans 14 amino acids. V lost 6 bases and J lost 4, with 15 bases in between. The CDR3 reads CASSYTGQIYGYTF. The CDR3 DNA sequence: TGTGCCAGCAGCTACACGGGACAAATCTATGGCTACACCTTC.

The chain recombines TRBV4-1 with TRBJ2-1; D might be TRBD1 (5 bases). Germline CDR1 MGHRA, CDR2 YSYEKL. Trimming pared 2 bases from V and 0 bases from J, leaving 11 bases between. The length of the CDR3 is 16 residues. In DNA form, the CDR3 reads TGCGCCAGCAGCCAATCAGGGTATGACTCCTACAATGAGCAGTTCTTC. Amino acid sequence: CASSQSGYDSYNEQFF.

The V and J genes are TRBV5-1 and TRBJ1-1; 8 positions agree with TRBD1. V shed 2 bases and J 1 base; nucleotides not matched to a gene: 1. There are 14 residues in the CDR3. Germline CDR1 and CDR2: SGHRS and YFSETQ. The CDR3 protein is CASSFTGGNTEAFF. The CDR3 bases are TGCGCCAGCAGCTTTACAGGGGGGAACACTGAAGCTTTCTTT.

The V call is TRBV7-2, the J call TRBJ2-5; possible D gene TRBD1, 6 bases. The germline V and J ends were trimmed by 1 base and 5 bases, with 14 bases remaining between them. Per the germline V gene, CDR1 is SGHTA and CDR2 is FQGNSA. CDR3 size: 15 residues. CDR3 region: CASSLGGRNAETQYF. CDR3 bases: TGTGCCAGCAGCTTAGGGGGGCGCAACGCGGAGACCCAGTACTTC.

V and J are TRBV5-1 and TRBJ2-3; TRBD1 agrees at 7 bases. V lost 6 bases to trimming and J lost 2 bases; unmatched junction nucleotides: 9. The CDR3 is made up of 15 amino acids. Germline lookup yields CDR1 SGHRS and CDR2 YFSETQ. CDR3 loop: CASTGQEKLTDTQYF. CDR3 bases: TGCGCCAGCACCGGACAGGAGAAACTCACAGATACGCAGTATTTT.

The chain carries TRBV28 and TRBJ2-3; D remains unclear. The CDR3 has 13 amino acids. CDR1 and CDR2 (germline): MDHEN, SYDVKM. V lost 0 bases and J 3 bases, leaving 4 bases between the germline ends. CDR3 sequence reads: CASSLWATDTQYF. The CDR3 DNA is TGTGCCAGCAGTTTATGGGCAACAGATACGCAGTATTTT.

A few counts support this clone. The V call is TRBV4-3, the J call TRBJ1-6; possible D gene TRBD1, 5 bases. The V end was cut by 0 bases, the J end by 0 bases, with 9 bases between. The CDR3 sequence is 17 residues long. The germline V gene has CDR1 LGHNA and CDR2 YSLEER. The DNA for the CDR3 is TGCGCCAGCAGCCAAGAGCACAGGAGCTCCTATAATTCACCCCTCCACTTT. Translating gives CASSQEHRSSYNSPLHF.

Only a few counts were recorded for this clone. The chain recombines TRBV30 with TRBJ2-1; TRBD1 matches at 7 bases. This CDR3 region has 14 residues. In germline, CDR1 is GTSNPN, CDR2 SVGIG (reference sequence). V was pared by 6 bases and J by 4 bases, with 9 bases of the junction left unmatched. CDR3 sequence (DNA): TGTGCCTGCCACCAGACAGGGCTGTACAATGAGCAGTTCTTC. Its protein product is CACHQTGLYNEQFF.

This clone appeared a few times. The rearrangement joins TRBV7-9 to TRBJ2-1, with 10 nucleotides matching TRBD1. Germline CDR1 is SEHNR and CDR2 is FQNEAQ (reference sequence). The CDR3 runs 16 residues. Trimming at V came to 1 base and at J to 2 bases, leaving 2 bases not matched to a gene. The CDR3 nucleotides are TGTGCCAGCAGCTTAGGAGGGACAGGGGCCTACAATGAGCAGTTCTTC. The encoded protein is CASSLGGTGAYNEQFF.

This clone has only a few counts. V gene TRBV7-2 combines with J gene TRBJ1-5, with 8 bases lining up with TRBD1. There are 14 residues in the CDR3. Unmatched junction bases numbered 5, after V lost 4 bases and J lost 6 bases. Germline V gene lookup returns CDR1 SGHTA and CDR2 FQGNSA. The CDR3 region has the DNA TGTGCCAGCAGCTCGGACAGGGATAGTCAGCCCCAGCATTTT. It yields the protein CASSSDRDSQPQHF.

This sequence joins TRBV19 and TRBJ1-5; TRBD1 matches at 9 bases. After removal of 7 bases from V and 9 bases from J, the junction contained 10 bases not matched to a gene. Germline CDR1 reads LNHDA; CDR2 reads SQIVND (reference sequence). CDR3 length: 14 residues. CDR3 loop: CASTTGTGRGPQHF. DNA of the CDR3: TGTGCCAGTACTACCGGGACAGGGAGGGGGCCCCAGCATTTT.

The chain uses TRBV24-1 and TRBJ2-2; no reliable D call. This CDR3 spans 12 amino acids. Germline CDR1 reads KGHDR; CDR2 reads SFDVKD. Between the trimmed V and J ends, which lost 4 bases and 8 bases, there was a span of 7 bases. The CDR3 spells CATSDPLGELFF. The CDR3 nucleotides are TGTGCCACCAGTGACCCGTTAGGGGAGCTGTTTTTT.

This chain connects TRBV6-2 or TRBV6-3 to TRBJ2-5; possible D gene TRBD1, 7 bases. The length of the CDR3 is 16 residues. In germline, CDR1 is MNHEY, CDR2 SVGEGT. Trimming shortened V by 1 base and J by 7 bases, and 19 bases separated the two germline ends. CDR3 residues: CASSYLRDRVPGTQYF. In DNA, the CDR3 is TGTGCCAGCAGTTACTTGCGGGACAGAGTACCGGGGACCCAGTACTTC.

This chain uses TRBV9 with TRBJ2-6, with TRBD1 identical over 12 bases. The CDR3 consists of 18 residues. The trim removed 3 bases at V and 3 bases at J, leaving 7 bases unmatched. CDR1 SGDLS and CDR2 YYNGEE come from the germline V gene. CDR3 DNA sequence: TGTGCCAGCAGCGGGGGACAGGGGGCATTTTTTGGGGCCAACGTCCTGACTTTC. Its translation is CASSGGQGAFFGANVLTF.